This TCR beta chain was identified during a study of T cell responses to AZD1222 COVID-19 vaccine. Whole-study findings and limits: A rise in Spike-specific TCR breadth and depth followed two AZD1222 doses. Clonal diversity may have been underestimated in mostly white British donors. Regions 160-218 and 743-854 dominated among vaccine-associated CD4 TCRs spanning spike.

Second-dose intervals of approximately 4 or approximately 12 weeks were pooled. Looked up from germline, CDR1 is LGHDT and CDR2 is YNNKEL (reference sequence). There are 17 residues in the CDR3. V gave up 8 bases and J gave up 3 bases; unmatched junction bases: 15. In regard to this clone: Its antigen is unknown.

Clones were read by immunoSEQ multiplex PCR, and TCRdb kept only the in-frame ones, dropping some. The table shows some 150,000 clones, with 85% to 90% occurring only once. The source material was peripheral blood, sampled 28 days after the second AZD1222 dose. J is TRBJ2-5 and V is TRBV3-1 (or the pseudogene TRBV3-2); 10 bases line up with TRBD1. The sequence came from an adult who received the AZD1222 COVID-19 vaccine. In DNA, the CDR3 is TGTGCCAGCCTAATGTCCCGGGACAGGGGTAGGGAAGAGACCCAGTACTTC. It encodes CASLMSRDRGREETQYF.